Reported below is one T cell receptor (beta chain). What it binds is unknown. RNA transcripts served as the template for amplifying TCR beta CDR3 regions. RT-PCR in the first round (using the HTBI primer set) targeted the TCR CDR3. TCRdb reprocessed the multiplex PCR reads with MiXCR, giving one entry per CDR3 protein. The sample includes around 600,000 distinct CDR3 sequences, over 12% of them seen just once. The data were taken from a study of T cells in Graves' hyperthyroidism and ophthalmopathy. Study-wide background: Any treatment followed the collection of peripheral blood at initial diagnosis.

Duration under 3 months, a NOSPECS grade of at least 4, and a Clinical Activity Score of at least 3 characterized the ophthalmopathy patients. Patients were excluded because of uncontrolled infection, other autoimmune disease, pregnancy or lactation. Study conclusions and caveats: From stable hyperthyroidism, ophthalmopathy was set apart by a 13 V-J model.

CDR1 is SQVTM, CDR2 ANQGSEA, per germline. V was cut by 7 bases and J by 1 base, with 17 bases left in between. The CDR3 extends over 14 amino acids. The genes are TRBV29-1 and TRBJ2-7; D not resolved. Input material: blood. The origin of this receptor is a woman under 30 with Graves' ophthalmopathy. The CDR3 reads CSAETWQPSYEQYF. CDR3 nucleotides: TGCAGCGCCGAAACATGGCAACCTTCCTACGAGCAGTACTTC.